These 23 T cell receptor beta chains share one sample of origin, sequenced in a study of OX40 agonist ivuxolimab in advanced cancers. Profiled with immunoSEQ multiplex PCR; TCRdb holds only in-frame clones, not every one. The top ten hold about 1.2% of the sample, which has about 110,000 clones, roughly 90% seen once. The material was CD4+ or CD8+ T cells sorted from blood, obtained in a trial of the OX40 agonist ivuxolimab. The receptors derive from an adult with an advanced solid tumor such as melanoma, head and neck, liver or kidney cancer.

The CDR3 DNA reads as TGTGCCAGCAGCGCGGGACCTAACACCGGGGAGCTGTTTTTT. Translation gives CASSAGPNTGELFF. This chain links TRBV9 with TRBJ2-2; D tentatively reads TRBD1 or TRBD2 (5 bases each). Trimming removed 3 bases from V and 2 bases from J, with 8 bases in between. Germline assignment: CDR1 SGDLS and CDR2 YYNGEE. The CDR3 runs 14 residues.

This chain joins TRBV18 and TRBJ2-2, with a possible D match to TRBD1 (6 bases). V was trimmed by 3 bases and J by 4 bases, leaving 12 bases between them. Germline V gene data show CDR1 as KGHSH and CDR2 as LQKENI. The CDR3 has 15 amino acids. The CDR3 sequence: CASSPRQEGTGELFF. The CDR3 bases are TGTGCCAGCTCACCCCGACAGGAAGGCACCGGGGAGCTGTTTTTT.

The chain couples TRBV7-2 to TRBJ2-1; D possibly corresponds to TRBD2 (6 bases). The CDR3 is 16 amino acids. Trimming pared 4 bases from V and 0 bases from J, leaving 13 bases between. The germline CDR1 and CDR2 sequences are SGHTA and FQGNSA. CDR3 sequence (DNA): TGTGCCAGCAGCTCCTACGGCGGGAACTCCTACAATGAGCAGTTCTTC. Translation gives CASSSYGGNSYNEQFF. Combining the CDR3 with reference TRBV7-2 and TRBJ2-1 gives the whole variable domain GAGVSQSPSNKVTEKGKDVELRCDPISGHTALYWYRQSLGQGLEFLIYFQGNSAPDKSGLPSDRFSAERTGGSVSTLTIQRTQQEDSAVYLCASSSYGGNSYNEQFFGPGTRLTVL.

This chain joins TRBV6-5 and TRBJ1-5; D possibly corresponds to TRBD1 (5 bases). Germline lookup yields CDR1 MNHEY and CDR2 SVGAGI. V was clipped by 6 bases and J by 0 bases, with 9 bases between them. The CDR3 consists of 14 residues. CDR3 nucleotide sequence: TGTGCCAGCAGGGGGGGGGTTAGCAATCAGCCCCAGCATTTT. This encodes CASRGGVSNQPQHF.

The chain has TRBV21-1 and TRBJ1-1. TRBV21-1 is designated a pseudogene. The CDR3 sequence is 19 residues long. CDR3 in amino acids: CASSKAVPLGGRGNTEAFF. The CDR3, as DNA: TGTGCCAGCAGCAAAGCGGTTCCCTTGGGGGGCCGAGGGAACACTGAAGCTTTCTTT.

The CDR3 region has the DNA TGTGCCAGCAGCGTAGCTCCAGGAACCTATGGCTACACCTTC. Translation: CASSVAPGTYGYTF. The V call is TRBV9, the J call TRBJ1-2, with no clear D. Germline V CDR1 and CDR2: SGDLS, YYNGEE. Trimming stripped 0 bases from V and 4 bases from J, with 10 bases between. This CDR3 comprises 14 residues.

The rearrangement links TRBV7-9 to TRBJ1-5, with 7 bases aligning to TRBD1. From germline, CDR1 is SEHNR and CDR2 FQNEAQ (reference sequence). The CDR3 length is 15 residues. J lost 0 bases, V lost 6 bases, and 5 bases had no gene match. The CDR3 spells CASSSQGTSNQPQHF. The CDR3 nucleotides are TGTGCCAGCAGTTCACAGGGGACTAGCAATCAGCCCCAGCATTTT. Variable domain in full (rest from reference TRBV7-9 and TRBJ1-5): DTGVSQNPRHKITKRGQNVTFRCDPISEHNRLYWYRQTLGQGPEFLTYFQNEAQLEKSRLLSDRFSAERPKGSFSTLEIQRTEQGDSAMYLCASSSQGTSNQPQHFGDGTRLSIL.

The J gene is TRBJ2-5, the V gene TRBV5-4; D gene unclear. The V gene's germline CDR1 is SGHNT and CDR2 YYREEE (reference sequence). V was pared by 0 bases and J by 3 bases, with 6 bases between. The CDR3 loop spans 13 amino acids. The CDR3 DNA follows: TGTGCCAGCAGCTTGGATCCAGAAGAGACCCAGTACTTC. Amino acids: CASSLDPEETQYF.

The chain couples TRBV9 to TRBJ2-1; tentative D call: TRBD2 (5 bases). Germline values: CDR1 SGDLS, CDR2 YYNGEE. CDR3 length: 15 residues. V shed 0 bases and J shed 3 bases, with 10 bases lying between them. The CDR3 region has the DNA TGTGCCAGCAGCGTAGGCTCACTAGGCTACAATGAGCAGTTCTTC. Translating it yields CASSVGSLGYNEQFF.

The chain couples TRBV4-3 to TRBJ2-3; the D is unclear. Germline assignment: CDR1 LGHNA and CDR2 YSLEER. This CDR3 comprises 17 residues. The ends were cut back, 4 bases at V and 0 bases at J, with 17 bases in the middle. The CDR3 coding sequence is TGCGCCAGCAGCCGAGCGAGGCGGCCAGCTAGCACAGATACGCAGTATTTT. Translating gives CASSRARRPASTDTQYF.

The chain joins TRBV6-1 to TRBJ1-3, with 7 bases aligning to TRBD1. Trimming at V came to 8 bases and at J to 0 bases, leaving 7 bases not matched to a gene. Germline CDR1 and CDR2: MNHNS and SASEGT. The CDR3 covers 15 residues. CDR3 region: CASGGQFSSGNTIYF. Written as DNA, the CDR3 is TGTGCCAGCGGGGGACAGTTCAGCTCTGGAAACACCATATATTTT.

This chain uses TRBV25-1 with TRBJ2-7; TRBD1 matches 7 bases. Trimming removed 8 bases from V and 4 bases from J; junction bases left unmatched: 8. Germline assignment: CDR1 MGHDK and CDR2 SYGVNS. The CDR3 runs 13 residues. Here the CDR3 reads CASRPGGSYEQYF. DNA of the CDR3: TGTGCCAGCCGGCCAGGGGGATCGTACGAGCAGTACTTC.

The chain employs TRBV6-1 and TRBJ1-5; D is unclear. Per germline, CDR1 MNHNS and CDR2 SASEGT. V lost 1 base and J 0 bases, leaving 13 bases between the germline ends. The CDR3 runs 17 residues. Here the CDR3 reads CASSEGITSYSNQPQHF. The DNA for the CDR3 is TGTGCCAGCAGTGAAGGAATAACTTCGTATAGCAATCAGCCCCAGCATTTT.

This rearrangement joins TRBV9 to TRBJ2-1; 8 positions agree with TRBD2. From germline, CDR1 is SGDLS and CDR2 YYNGEE. The ends lost 2 bases at V and 9 bases at J; junction bases unmatched: 13. The CDR3 spans 16 residues. The CDR3 DNA follows: TGTGCCAGCAGCGTGTCCAGCGGGAGCCCCGGGGGTGAGCAGTTCTTC. This translates into CASSVSSGSPGGEQFF. The full variable domain, completed using reference TRBV9 and TRBJ2-1, is DSGVTQTPKHLITATGQRVTLRCSPRSGDLSVYWYQQSLDQGLQFLIQYYNGEERAKGNILERFSAQQFPDLHSELNLSSLELGDSALYFCASSVSSGSPGGEQFFGPGTRLTVL.

This chain connects TRBV28 to TRBJ1-5; D gene ambiguous. V dropped 3 bases and J dropped 3 bases, with 6 bases sitting between them. The CDR3 spans 13 residues. Germline CDR1 MDHEN, CDR2 SYDVKM. CDR3 DNA: TGTGCCAGCAGTTTTGACGTCAATCAGCCCCAGCATTTT. As protein: CASSFDVNQPQHF. The variable domain in full, with the rest retrieved from reference TRBV28 and TRBJ1-5, is DVKVTQSSRYLVKRTGEKVFLECVQDMDHENMFWYRQDPGLGLRLIYFSYDVKMKEKGDIPEGYSVSREKKERFSLILESASTNQTSMYLCASSFDVNQPQHFGDGTRLSIL.

This chain joins TRBV28 and TRBJ1-4, with D perhaps TRBD1 (6 bases). Germline V CDR1 and CDR2: MDHEN, SYDVKM. The germline V and J ends were trimmed by 8 bases and 3 bases, with 13 bases remaining between them. This CDR3 has 14 residues. The CDR3 bases are TGTGCCAGCTCCGCGGGACACCCTAATGAAAAACTGTTTTTT. Protein: CASSAGHPNEKLFF.

The rearrangement joins TRBV5-1 to TRBJ2-5, with 8 bases fitting TRBD1. V dropped 3 bases and J dropped 5; count of bases not matched to a gene: 15. CDR3 size: 17 residues. The germline V gene encodes CDR1 SGHRS and CDR2 YFSETQ. The CDR3 DNA reads TGCGCCAGCAGCTCATATATAACAGGGGGAAGTGTGGAGACCCAGTACTTC. Translation gives CASSSYITGGSVETQYF.

Comment on this clone: This specimen includes other DNA sequences encoding the same CDR3. The rearrangement joins TRBV18 to TRBJ1-5; D is unresolved. Germline values: CDR1 KGHSH, CDR2 LQKENI. Trimming cost V 6 bases and J 1 base, with 7 bases left between them. The CDR3 has 13 amino acids. The CDR3 spells CASSPGSNQPQHF. DNA of the CDR3: TGTGCCAGCTCCCCGGGGAGCAATCAGCCCCAGCATTTT.

This clone is a singleton in its sample. The CDR3 loop is CASSTNLAGAYNEQFF. CDR3 nucleotides: TGTGCCAGCAGTACTAATCTAGCGGGAGCTTACAATGAGCAGTTCTTC. The genes are TRBV27 and TRBJ2-1; 10 nucleotides agree with TRBD2. The CDR3 has 16 amino acids. Germline assignment: CDR1 MNHEY and CDR2 SMNVEV (reference sequence). J lost 4 bases, V lost 5 bases, and 8 bases had no gene match.

This chain uses TRBV6-5 with TRBJ1-5; D remains unclear. Looked up from germline, CDR1 is MNHEY and CDR2 is SVGAGI. Trimming left V 0 bases short and J 6 bases short, with 9 bases between. The CDR3 length is 14 residues. The CDR3 DNA reads as TGTGCCAGCAGTTACTCGAGGTGGATTCAGCCCCAGCATTTT. It translates to CASSYSRWIQPQHF.

The V gene is TRBV29-1, the J gene TRBJ2-1; 12 positions agree with TRBD2. Looked up from germline, CDR1 is SQVTM and CDR2 is ANQGSEA. There are 16 residues in the CDR3. With V trimmed by 5 bases and J by 3 bases, 8 bases remained unmatched. The chain's CDR3 is CSVPRTSGVLYNEQFF. The CDR3 nucleotides read TGCAGCGTTCCTCGGACTAGCGGGGTTCTCTACAATGAGCAGTTCTTC.

The chain recombines TRBV6-5 with TRBJ2-5; 7 bases are a match to TRBD2. The DNA end is more similar to TRBJ2-7, so the J call may be wrong. Germline CDR1 and CDR2: MNHEY and SVGAGI. The CDR3 length is 15 residues. This CDR3 reads CASSPGGSLLHEQYF. In DNA form, the CDR3 reads TGTGCCAGCAGTCCCGGGGGGTCCCTTCTCCACGAGCAGTACTTC.

The chain recombines TRBV7-8 with TRBJ1-5; D call uncertain. CDR1 is SGHVS and CDR2 is FQNEAQ in the germline V gene. The CDR3 is 14 residues long. The V gene lost 3 bases and the J gene lost 3 bases, with 9 bases spanning the gap. The CDR3 DNA is TGTGCCAGCAGCTTGGAAGTGGCCAATCAGCCCCAGCATTTT. Translation: CASSLEVANQPQHF.